This T cell receptor (beta chain) was retrieved from a study of T cells in Graves' hyperthyroidism and ophthalmopathy. RNA transcripts provided the source from which TCR beta CDR3 regions were amplified. RT-PCR in the first round (using the HTBI primer set) targeted the TCR CDR3. TCRdb re-called the multiplex PCR reads through MiXCR, storing one row per CDR3 protein. Of some 500,000 distinct CDR3 sequences detected, around 22% appear once; the ten largest clones hold approximately 10%. Overall study results and limits: Ophthalmopathy was told apart from stable hyperthyroidism by a 13 V-J model.

This CDR3 has 15 amino acids. Trimming left V 4 bases short and J 0 bases short, with 12 bases between. Germline V gene data show CDR1 as SGHAT and CDR2 as FQNNGV. The table lists this clonotype with many counts. Antigen unknown. Patients were excluded for uncontrolled infection, other autoimmune disease, pregnancy or lactation. Clinical symptoms, serum thyroxine, TRAb, thyroid ultrasound and orbital computed tomography informed diagnoses. Source material for PBMCs was about 11 ml fresh peripheral blood. Sequencing was performed on blood. This rearrangement joins TRBV11-2 to TRBJ2-5, with D uncertain. This clonotype originated in a woman aged 25 to 39 with Graves' ophthalmopathy. CDR3 in amino acids: CASSWAFSYQETQYF. Here the CDR3 DNA reads TGTGCCAGCAGCTGGGCCTTTTCGTACCAAGAGACCCAGTACTTC. Looking up the rest from reference TRBV11-2 and TRBJ2-5 gives the full variable domain: EAGVAQSPRYKIIEKRQSVAFWCNPISGHATLYWYQQILGQGPKLLIQFQNNGVVDDSQLPKDRFSAERLKGVDSTLKIQPAKLEDSAVYLCASSWAFSYQETQYFGPGTRLLVL.